Reported below is one TCR beta chain. This entry belongs to a study of blood T cell repertoires in COVID-19. Turning to the study itself: There were acute and convalescent COVID-19 samples, and they came from the United States, Italy and Spain. Nucleic acid was either cDNA or gDNA, and it came from T cells, B-cell-depleted T cells, or PBMCs.

From germline, CDR1 is SGDLS and CDR2 YYNGEE. The CDR3 runs to 14 residues. With 3 bases removed from V and 1 base from J, the gap between germline ends came to 10 bases. As originally analysed: Estimation of nucleated cell counts relied on the amplification of reference gene primers. Libraries were prepared by immunoSEQ multiplex PCR; TCRdb keeps only in-frame clonotypes and omits some of them. V, J and clone size are those of that table, while D and trimming were read from the DNA. The sample carries around 320,000 clones, about 87% recorded once. The receptor was derived from a woman aged 25 to 45 who had recovered from COVID-19. The sequenced material came from peripheral blood. This chain uses TRBV9 with TRBJ1-1; D gene uncertain. The CDR3 region is CASSARSQNTEAFF. The CDR3 nucleotides are TGTGCCAGCAGCGCAAGAAGCCAGAACACTGAAGCTTTCTTT.